These T cell receptor beta chains were read from a single sample in a study of type 1 and type 2 diabetes patients. TCRdb passed the multiplex PCR reads through MiXCR, listing each CDR3 protein once. The table includes 280,000 or so distinct CDR3 sequences, around 47% detected once. Sequenced material: peripheral blood mononuclear cells (PBMCs). These receptors were taken from a man aged 18 to 30 with type 2 diabetes. Each CDR3 is given with its conserved first and last residue. A D gene is named only where the DNA matches it firmly. Expanded clones get a size class; other rows say once, few or many, or leave the size out.

size	V	J	D	CDR3	DNA
few	TRBV7-2	TRBJ1-3	.	CASSLGNTIYF	TGTGCCAGCAGCCTCGGAAACACCATATATTTT
.	TRBV19	TRBJ2-7	.	CASSIDGQGPYEQYF	TGTGCCAGTAGTATAGACGGTCAGGGACCCTACGAGCAGTACTTC
.	TRBV27	TRBJ2-1	.	CASSFGENEQFF	TGTGCCAGCAGTTTCGGAGAGAATGAGCAGTTCTTC
.	TRBV18	TRBJ2-1	.	CASSPRLRTESSNEQFF	TGTGCCAGCTCCCCCAGATTAAGGACAGAATCTTCTAATGAGCAGTTCTTC
few	TRBV5-1	TRBJ1-1	.	CASSLDRGDTEAFF	TGCGCCAGCAGCTTGGATAGGGGCGACACTGAAGCTTTCTTT
.	TRBV6-1	TRBJ2-7	.	CASSLLDEQYF	TGTGCCAGCAGTTTGCTAGATGAGCAGTACTTC
.	TRBV29-1	TRBJ2-1	TRBD2	CSVGGAGSEQFF	TGCAGCGTGGGAGGGGCGGGGTCGGAGCAGTTCTTC
few	TRBV25-1	TRBJ2-1	.	CASSEESAGPTYNEQFF	TGTGCCAGCAGTGAAGAATCGGCGGGGCCCACCTACAATGAGCAGTTCTTC
once	TRBV19	TRBJ1-5	TRBD1	CASSLDRGHQPQHF	TGTGCCAGTAGCCTAGACAGGGGGCATCAGCCCCAGCATTTT
.	TRBV2	TRBJ2-3	TRBD2	CASSPSGGADTQYF	TGTGCCAGCAGTCCTAGCGGGGGGGCAGATACGCAGTATTTT
.	TRBV19	TRBJ1-2	.	CASSIWGGRRYGYTF	TGTGCCAGTAGTATCTGGGGGGGACGACGCTATGGCTACACCTTC
.	TRBV5-1	TRBJ2-7	TRBD1	CASSLVTGTGAYEQYF	TGCGCCAGCAGCCTAGTAACCGGGACAGGGGCCTACGAGCAGTACTTC
.	TRBV9	TRBJ2-7	.	CASREPDWTGNEQYF	TGTGCCAGCAGAGAACCCGACTGGACCGGGAACGAGCAGTACTTC
.	TRBV5-1	TRBJ2-7	.	CASRLGSELREQYF	TGCGCCAGCAGGTTAGGTTCAGAACTACGCGAGCAGTACTTC
few	TRBV19	TRBJ1-4	.	CASSILVRTDDEKLFF	TGTGCCAGTAGTATCCTTGTGAGGACAGACGATGAAAAACTGTTTTTT
many	TRBV7-2	TRBJ1-1	.	CASSIAGSTEAFF	TGTGCCAGCAGCATCGCAGGGAGCACTGAAGCTTTCTTT
.	TRBV7-3	TRBJ1-2	TRBD1	CASSPSGTGGFGYTF	TGTGCCAGCAGCCCATCCGGGACAGGGGGCTTTGGCTACACCTTC
.	TRBV6-2/TRBV6-3	TRBJ1-1	.	CASSPTTGTREAFF	TGTGCCAGCAGTCCTACTACAGGGACCCGTGAAGCTTTCTTT
once	TRBV6-6	TRBJ2-3	.	CASLKSSVTDTQYF	TGTGCCAGCCTCAAGTCGTCAGTCACAGATACGCAGTATTTT
.	TRBV18	TRBJ2-5	.	CASSPPDGVQETQYF	TGTGCCAGCTCACCCCCCGATGGAGTCCAAGAGACCCAGTACTTC
.	TRBV2	TRBJ2-7	.	CASSLEGRAYNEQYF	TGTGCCAGCAGCTTGGAAGGAAGGGCCTACAATGAGCAGTACTTC
.	TRBV7-2	TRBJ2-4	.	CASSSRRFDIQYF	TGTGCCAGCAGCTCCCGGAGGTTTGACATTCAGTACTTC
.	TRBV5-1	TRBJ1-5	.	CASSRGTSKPQHF	TGCGCCAGCAGCCGAGGGACCTCTAAGCCCCAGCATTTT
.	TRBV12-5	TRBJ2-7	TRBD1	CASGPGTGSSYEQYF	TGTGCTAGTGGCCCCGGGACAGGGAGCTCCTACGAGCAGTACTTC
.	TRBV7-2	TRBJ1-2	.	CASGYGADYGYTF	TGTGCCAGCGGGTACGGGGCTGACTATGGCTACACCTTC
.	TRBV7-3	TRBJ2-7	TRBD1	CASNPGQGDYEQYF	TGTGCCAGCAACCCAGGACAGGGGGATTACGAGCAGTACTTC
.	TRBV2	TRBJ1-2	.	CASSDLGIANYGYTF	TGTGCCAGCAGTGATCTGGGGATAGCTAACTATGGCTACACCTTC
many	TRBV2	TRBJ1-1	.	CASVRGSARTEAFF	TGTGCCAGTGTTAGGGGGAGCGCGAGAACTGAAGCTTTCTTT
.	TRBV10-1	TRBJ1-5	.	CASSQGRGQPQHF	TGCGCCAGCAGTCAGGGTCGGGGTCAGCCCCAGCATTTT